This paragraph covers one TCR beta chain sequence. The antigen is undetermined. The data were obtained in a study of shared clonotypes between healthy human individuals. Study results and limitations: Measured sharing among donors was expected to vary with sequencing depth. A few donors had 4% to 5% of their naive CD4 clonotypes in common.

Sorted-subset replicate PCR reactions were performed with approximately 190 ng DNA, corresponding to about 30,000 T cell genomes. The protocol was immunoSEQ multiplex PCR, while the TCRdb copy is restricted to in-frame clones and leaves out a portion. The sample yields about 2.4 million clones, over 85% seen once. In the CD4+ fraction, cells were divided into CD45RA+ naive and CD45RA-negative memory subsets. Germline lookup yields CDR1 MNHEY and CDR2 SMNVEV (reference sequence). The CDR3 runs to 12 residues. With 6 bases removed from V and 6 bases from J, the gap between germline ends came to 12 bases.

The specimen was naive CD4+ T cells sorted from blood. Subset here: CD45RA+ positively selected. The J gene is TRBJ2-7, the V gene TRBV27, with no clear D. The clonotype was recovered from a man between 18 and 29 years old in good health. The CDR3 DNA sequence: TGTGCCAGCAGGCGATTCTCTGGCGAGCAGTACTTC. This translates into CASRRFSGEQYF.